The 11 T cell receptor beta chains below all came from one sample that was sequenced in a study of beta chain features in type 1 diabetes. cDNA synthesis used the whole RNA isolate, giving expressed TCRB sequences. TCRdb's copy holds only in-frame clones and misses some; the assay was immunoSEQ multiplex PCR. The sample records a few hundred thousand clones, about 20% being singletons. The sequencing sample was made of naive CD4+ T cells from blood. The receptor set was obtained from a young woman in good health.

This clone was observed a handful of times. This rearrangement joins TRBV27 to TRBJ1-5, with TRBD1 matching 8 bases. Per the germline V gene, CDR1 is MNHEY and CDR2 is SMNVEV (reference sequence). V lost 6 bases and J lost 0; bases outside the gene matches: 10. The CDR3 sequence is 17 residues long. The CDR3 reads CASRSRQGRYSNQPQHF. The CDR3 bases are TGTGCCAGCAGGTCTAGACAGGGGCGTTATAGCAATCAGCCCCAGCATTTT.

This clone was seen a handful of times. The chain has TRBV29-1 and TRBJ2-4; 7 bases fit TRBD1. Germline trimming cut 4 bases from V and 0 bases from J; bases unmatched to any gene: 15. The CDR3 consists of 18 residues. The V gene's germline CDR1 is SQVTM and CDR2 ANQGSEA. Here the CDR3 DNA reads TGCAGCGTTGTTAAAGGGCTCCGGGACAGAGGAGCCAAAAACATTCAGTACTTC. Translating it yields CSVVKGLRDRGAKNIQYF.

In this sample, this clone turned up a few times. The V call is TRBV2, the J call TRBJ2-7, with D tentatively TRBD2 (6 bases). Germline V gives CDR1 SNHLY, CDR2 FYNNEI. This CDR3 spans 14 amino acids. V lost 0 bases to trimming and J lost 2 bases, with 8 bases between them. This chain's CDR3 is CASSEASGAYEQYF. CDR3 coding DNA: TGTGCCAGCAGTGAAGCGTCGGGAGCCTACGAGCAGTACTTC.

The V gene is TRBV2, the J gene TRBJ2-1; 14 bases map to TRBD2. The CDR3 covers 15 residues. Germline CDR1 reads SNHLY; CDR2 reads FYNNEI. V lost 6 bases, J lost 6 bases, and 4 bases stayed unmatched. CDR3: CASRPTSGGANEQFF. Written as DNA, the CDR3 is TGTGCCAGCAGGCCGACTAGCGGGGGGGCCAATGAGCAGTTCTTC.

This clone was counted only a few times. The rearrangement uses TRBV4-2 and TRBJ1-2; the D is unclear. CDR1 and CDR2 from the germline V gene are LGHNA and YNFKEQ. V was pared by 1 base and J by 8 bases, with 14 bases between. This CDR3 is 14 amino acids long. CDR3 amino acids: CASSQVSTTVGYTF. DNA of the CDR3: TGTGCCAGCAGCCAAGTTAGCACGACGGTAGGCTACACCTTC.

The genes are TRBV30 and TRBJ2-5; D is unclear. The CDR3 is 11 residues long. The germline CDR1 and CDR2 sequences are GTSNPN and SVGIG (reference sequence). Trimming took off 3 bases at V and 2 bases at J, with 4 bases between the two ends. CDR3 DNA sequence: TGTGCCTGGAGCATTCAAGAGACCCAGTACTTC. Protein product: CAWSIQETQYF.

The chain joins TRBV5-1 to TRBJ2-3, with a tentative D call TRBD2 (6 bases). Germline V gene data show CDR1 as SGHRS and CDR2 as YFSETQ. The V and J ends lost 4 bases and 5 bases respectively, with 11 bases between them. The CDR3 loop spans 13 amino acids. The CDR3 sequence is CASSAGTQDTQYF. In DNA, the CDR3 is TGCGCCAGCAGCGCCGGGACTCAAGATACGCAGTATTTT.

The CDR3 bases are TGTGCCAGCAGCTCCTTAGCGGGGAAATCCCACGAGCAGTACTTC. It encodes CASSSLAGKSHEQYF. This chain links TRBV7-9 with TRBJ2-7, with 8 nucleotides matching TRBD2. The CDR3 is 15 residues long. In germline, CDR1 is SEHNR, CDR2 FQNEAQ (reference sequence). V shed 4 bases and J 5 bases; nucleotides not matched to a gene: 10.

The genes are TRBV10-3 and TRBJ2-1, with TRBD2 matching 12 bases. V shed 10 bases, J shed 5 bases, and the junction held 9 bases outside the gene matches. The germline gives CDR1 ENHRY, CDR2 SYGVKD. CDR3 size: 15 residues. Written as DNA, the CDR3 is TGTGCCAGTCTGGAGACTAGCGGGGGCGACAATGAGCAGTTCTTC. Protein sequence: CASLETSGGDNEQFF.

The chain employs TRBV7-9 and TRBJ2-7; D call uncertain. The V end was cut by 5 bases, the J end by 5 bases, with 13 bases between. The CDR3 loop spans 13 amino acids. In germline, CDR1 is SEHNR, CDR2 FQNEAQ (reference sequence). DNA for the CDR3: TGTGCCAGCAGCCTCTTCGAGGCGGACGAGCAGTACTTC. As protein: CASSLFEADEQYF.

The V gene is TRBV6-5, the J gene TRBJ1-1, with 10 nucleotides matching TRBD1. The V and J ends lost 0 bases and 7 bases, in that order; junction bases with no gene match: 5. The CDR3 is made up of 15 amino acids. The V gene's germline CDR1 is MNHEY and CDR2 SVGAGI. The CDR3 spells CASSYSRDRGNEAFF. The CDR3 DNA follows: TGTGCCAGCAGTTACTCAAGGGACAGGGGAAATGAAGCTTTCTTT.